Below are 15 T cell receptor beta chains sequenced from a single sample in a study of blood T cell repertoires in COVID-19. TCRdb keeps only in-frame clones here, not all; method: immunoSEQ multiplex PCR. In the table there are about 120,000 clones, roughly three quarters of which are singletons. Sequenced input: peripheral blood. The receptors come from a human donor in a cohort sampled during active COVID-19.

The chain is built from TRBV30 and TRBJ2-2, with TRBD1 matching 10 bases. V was pared by 0 bases and J by 7 bases, with 5 bases of the junction left unmatched. The CDR3 has 15 amino acids. Germline V CDR1 and CDR2: GTSNPN, SVGIG (reference sequence). The CDR3 here is CAWSVGTGVFGELFF. CDR3 DNA: TGTGCCTGGAGTGTTGGGACAGGGGTTTTCGGGGAGCTGTTTTTT.

This clone was observed a few times. The genes are TRBV11-3 and TRBJ1-2, with 8 bases lining up with TRBD1. This CDR3 is 15 amino acids long. The ends lost 1 base at V and 8 bases at J; junction bases unmatched: 9. Germline CDR1 reads SGHNT; CDR2 reads YENEEA. The DNA for the CDR3 is TGTGCCAGCAGCTTAGTCCGACAGGGGAGTCAAGGCTACACCTTC. It specifies CASSLVRQGSQGYTF.

V is TRBV9 and J is TRBJ2-4, with TRBD1 matching 9 bases. CDR1 is SGDLS and CDR2 is YYNGEE in the germline V gene. The CDR3 has 19 residues. V was pared by 3 bases and J by 0 bases, with 13 bases of the junction left unmatched. This CDR3 is CASSETGTGSPLAKNIQYF. The CDR3 coding sequence is TGTGCCAGCAGCGAAACCGGGACAGGGAGCCCCCTAGCCAAAAACATTCAGTACTTC. The full variable domain, completed using reference TRBV9 and TRBJ2-4, is DSGVTQTPKHLITATGQRVTLRCSPRSGDLSVYWYQQSLDQGLQFLIQYYNGEERAKGNILERFSAQQFPDLHSELNLSSLELGDSALYFCASSETGTGSPLAKNIQYFGAGTRLSVL.

The chain links TRBV6-6 to TRBJ1-1, with D possibly TRBD1 on 5 matching bases. Germline V lookup: CDR1 MNHNY, CDR2 SVGAGI (reference sequence). The ends were cut back, 4 bases at V and 4 bases at J, with 13 bases in the middle. CDR3 length: 14 residues. The CDR3 coding sequence is TGTGCCAGCAGTTTCGGTAAGGGGCCCACTGAAGCTTTCTTT. Amino acids: CASSFGKGPTEAFF.

This clone was observed a single time. The rearrangement links TRBV7-8 to TRBJ1-5; no reliable D call. V was clipped by 1 base and J by 2 bases, with 6 bases between them. Germline CDR1 reads SGHVS; CDR2 reads FQNEAQ. This CDR3 is built from 14 residues. The CDR3 DNA is TGTGCCAGCAGCTTAGAATATGGCAATCAGCCCCAGCATTTT. Translation gives CASSLEYGNQPQHF.

This clone was detected only once. V and J are TRBV9 and TRBJ2-3; D is unresolved. The V gene's germline CDR1 is SGDLS and CDR2 YYNGEE. The length of the CDR3 is 16 residues. Trimming took 0 bases from V and 0 from J, leaving 11 bases between them. The CDR3 region is CASSVVSTASTDTQYF. The CDR3 coding sequence is TGTGCCAGCAGCGTAGTGTCAACAGCTAGCACAGATACGCAGTATTTT.

The chain recombines TRBV7-9 with TRBJ1-4; D is unclear. From germline, CDR1 is SEHNR and CDR2 FQNEAQ (reference sequence). The CDR3 consists of 15 residues. With 1 base removed from V and 0 bases from J, the gap between germline ends came to 6 bases. As DNA, the CDR3 is TGTGCCAGCAGCTTAGACCGAGCAACTAATGAAAAACTGTTTTTT. This encodes CASSLDRATNEKLFF.

V is TRBV2 and J is TRBJ1-1; D possibly corresponds to TRBD1 (5 bases). Germline loops: CDR1 SNHLY, CDR2 FYNNEI. V lost 6 bases, J lost 0 bases, and 8 bases lay in between. This CDR3 comprises 13 residues. The DNA for the CDR3 is TGTGCCAGCAGCGGGGGAATGAACACTGAAGCTTTCTTT. This encodes CASSGGMNTEAFF.

The V and J genes are TRBV3-1 (or the pseudogene TRBV3-2) and TRBJ1-2, with 8 bases lining up with TRBD1. Trimming removed 1 base from V and 3 bases from J; junction bases left unmatched: 1. Germline V gene data show CDR1 as LGHDT and CDR2 as YNNKEL (reference sequence). The CDR3 is 14 amino acids. CDR3 nucleotides: TGTGCCAGCAGCCAAGCGGACAGGGACTATGGCTACACCTTC. Residues: CASSQADRDYGYTF.

This clone was counted many times. The chain is built from TRBV7-9 and TRBJ1-1, with D unclear. Germline V lookup: CDR1 SEHNR, CDR2 FQNEAQ (reference sequence). The CDR3 is 15 residues long. The V end lost 5 bases, the J end lost 0 bases, and 13 bases lay between the germline ends. The CDR3 sequence: CASSPRLALNTEAFF. CDR3 nucleotide sequence: TGTGCCAGCAGCCCTCGTTTGGCCTTGAACACTGAAGCTTTCTTT.

V usage is TRBV6-5 and J usage is TRBJ2-7, with a weak D call TRBD1 (6 bases). Trimming left V 5 bases short and J 7 bases short, with 12 bases between. There are 12 residues in the CDR3. CDR1 MNHEY and CDR2 SVGAGI come from the germline V gene. The CDR3 sequence is CASSLTGLEQYF. The CDR3, as DNA: TGTGCCAGCAGTCTTACAGGGTTAGAGCAGTACTTC.

The chain combines TRBV10-1 with TRBJ1-1, with D tentatively TRBD1 (5 bases). Trimming shortened V by 3 bases and J by 3 bases, and 8 bases separated the two germline ends. The CDR3 consists of 13 residues. The germline V gene encodes CDR1 WNHNN and CDR2 SYGVQD (reference sequence). CDR3 protein: CASSEGAYTEAFF. The DNA for the CDR3 is TGCGCCAGCAGTGAAGGGGCATACACTGAAGCTTTCTTT.

This clone has only a few counts. V is TRBV3-1 (or the pseudogene TRBV3-2) and J is TRBJ2-1, with 13 bases aligning to TRBD2. This CDR3 is built from 17 residues. The V gene end was trimmed by 6 bases and the J gene end by 0 bases; junction bases not matched to a gene: 5. The germline V gene has CDR1 LGHDT and CDR2 YNNKEL (reference sequence). CDR3 nucleotide sequence: TGTGCCAGCAGTCGACTAGCGGGGGGACGCTCCTACAATGAGCAGTTCTTC. Its protein is CASSRLAGGRSYNEQFF.

The J gene is TRBJ2-7, the V gene TRBV24-1; possible D gene TRBD2, 5 bases. In germline, CDR1 is KGHDR, CDR2 SFDVKD. V lost 5 bases and J 0 bases, leaving 10 bases between the germline ends. This CDR3 region has 14 residues. Here the CDR3 reads CATSADRDSYEQYF. The CDR3 nucleotides are TGTGCCACCAGTGCCGACCGGGACTCCTACGAGCAGTACTTC.

The gene calls are TRBV10-1 and TRBJ2-2; tentatively, D is TRBD1 (5 bases). The germline V and J ends were trimmed by 0 bases and 1 base, with 9 bases remaining between them. From germline, CDR1 is WNHNN and CDR2 SYGVQD (reference sequence). This CDR3 is built from 16 residues. The CDR3 DNA is TGCGCCAGCAGTGAGTCTGGCAGGGTGAACACCGGGGAGCTGTTTTTT. Its translation: CASSESGRVNTGELFF.